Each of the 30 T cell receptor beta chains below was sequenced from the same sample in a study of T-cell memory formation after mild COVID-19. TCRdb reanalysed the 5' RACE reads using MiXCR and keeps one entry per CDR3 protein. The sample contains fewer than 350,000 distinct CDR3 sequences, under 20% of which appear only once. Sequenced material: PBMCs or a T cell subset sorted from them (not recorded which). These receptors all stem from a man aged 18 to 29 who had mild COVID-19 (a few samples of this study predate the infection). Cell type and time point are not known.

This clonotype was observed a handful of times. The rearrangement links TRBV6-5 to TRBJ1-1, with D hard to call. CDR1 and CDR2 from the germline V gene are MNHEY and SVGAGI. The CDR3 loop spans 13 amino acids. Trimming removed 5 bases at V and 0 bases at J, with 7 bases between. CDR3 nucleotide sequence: TGTGCCAGCAGTGAGACGGTGAACACTGAAGCTTTCTTT. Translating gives CASSETVNTEAFF.

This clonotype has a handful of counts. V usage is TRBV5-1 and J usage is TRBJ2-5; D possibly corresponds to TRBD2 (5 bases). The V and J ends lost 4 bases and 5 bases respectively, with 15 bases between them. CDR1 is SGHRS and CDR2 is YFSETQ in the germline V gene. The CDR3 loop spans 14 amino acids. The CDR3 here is CASSPLTSGETQYF. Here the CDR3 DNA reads TGCGCCAGCAGCCCGCTCACTAGTGGCGAGACCCAGTACTTC.

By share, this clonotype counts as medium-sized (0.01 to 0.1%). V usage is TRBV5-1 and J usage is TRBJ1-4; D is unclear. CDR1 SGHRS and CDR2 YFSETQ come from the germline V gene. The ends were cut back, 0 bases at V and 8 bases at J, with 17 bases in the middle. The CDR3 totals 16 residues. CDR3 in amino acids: CASSLGPSGDGEKLFF. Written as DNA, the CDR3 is TGCGCCAGCAGCTTGGGTCCGTCGGGAGATGGGGAAAAACTGTTTTTT.

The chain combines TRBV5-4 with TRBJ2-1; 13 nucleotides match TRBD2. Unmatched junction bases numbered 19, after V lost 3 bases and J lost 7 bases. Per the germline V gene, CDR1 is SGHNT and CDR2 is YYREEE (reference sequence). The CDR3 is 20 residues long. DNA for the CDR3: TGTGCCAGCAGCTCGGTATTTTTGGGGGGAGGGACTAGCGGGGTGAATGAGCAGTTCTTC. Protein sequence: CASSSVFLGGGTSGVNEQFF.

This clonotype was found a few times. The DNA of the CDR3 is TGTGCCAGCAGCCAGGTTCCCGGAAACACCATATATTTT. Translation gives CASSQVPGNTIYF. The V call is TRBV3-1, the J call TRBJ1-3, with D hard to call. CDR1 and CDR2 from the germline V gene are LGHDT and YNNKEL (reference sequence). CDR3 size: 13 residues. Trimming took 3 bases from V and 4 from J, leaving 7 bases between them. The entire variable domain, with the rest obtained from reference TRBV3-1 and TRBJ1-3, is as follows: DTAVSQTPKYLVTQMGNDKSIKCEQNLGHDTMYWYKQDSKKFLKIMFSYNNKELIINETVPNRFSPKSPDKAHLNLHINSLELGDSAVYFCASSQVPGNTIYFGEGSWLTVV.

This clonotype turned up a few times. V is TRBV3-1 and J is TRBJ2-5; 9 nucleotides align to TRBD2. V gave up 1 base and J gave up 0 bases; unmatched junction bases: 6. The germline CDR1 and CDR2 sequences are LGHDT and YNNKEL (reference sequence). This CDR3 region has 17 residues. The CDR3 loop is CASSQGALAGDQETQYF. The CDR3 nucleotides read TGTGCCAGCAGCCAAGGGGCGTTAGCGGGGGACCAAGAGACCCAGTACTTC.

CDR3 sequence (DNA): TGTGCCAGCAGTGACAGGGGGCTAGGGGAGCTGTTTTTT. It yields the protein CASSDRGLGELFF. The rearrangement links TRBV28 to TRBJ2-2; 10 bases agree with TRBD1. J gave up 8 bases and V 5 bases, and 2 bases lay outside the gene matches. CDR1 and CDR2 from the germline V gene are MDHEN and SYDVKM. This CDR3 has 13 residues.

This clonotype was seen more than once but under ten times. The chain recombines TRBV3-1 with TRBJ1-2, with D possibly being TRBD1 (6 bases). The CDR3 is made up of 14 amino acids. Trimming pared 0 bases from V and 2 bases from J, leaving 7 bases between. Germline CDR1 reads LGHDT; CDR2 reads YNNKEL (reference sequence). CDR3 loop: CASSQDTGNYGYTF. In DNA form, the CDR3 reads TGTGCCAGCAGCCAAGATACAGGGAACTATGGCTACACCTTC. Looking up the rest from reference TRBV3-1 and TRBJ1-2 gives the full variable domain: DTAVSQTPKYLVTQMGNDKSIKCEQNLGHDTMYWYKQDSKKFLKIMFSYNNKELIINETVPNRFSPKSPDKAHLNLHINSLELGDSAVYFCASSQDTGNYGYTFGSGTRLTVV.

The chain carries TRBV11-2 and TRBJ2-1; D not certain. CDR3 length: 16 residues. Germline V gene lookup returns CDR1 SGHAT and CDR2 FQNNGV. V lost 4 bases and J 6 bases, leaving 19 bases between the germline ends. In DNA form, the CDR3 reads TGTGCCAGCAGCTCGGCTTCTGACCCTTGGGGCAATGAGCAGTTCTTC. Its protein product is CASSSASDPWGNEQFF.

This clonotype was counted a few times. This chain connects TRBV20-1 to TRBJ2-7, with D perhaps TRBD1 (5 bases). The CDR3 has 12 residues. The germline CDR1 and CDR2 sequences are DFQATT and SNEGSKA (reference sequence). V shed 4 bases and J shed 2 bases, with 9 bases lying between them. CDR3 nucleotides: TGCAGTGCTATTGACAGCCCCTACGAGCAGTACTTC. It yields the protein CSAIDSPYEQYF.

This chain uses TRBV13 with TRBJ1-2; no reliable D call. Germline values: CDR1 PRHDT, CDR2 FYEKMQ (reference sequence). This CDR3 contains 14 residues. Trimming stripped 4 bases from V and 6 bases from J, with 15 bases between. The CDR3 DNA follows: TGTGCCAGCAGCTCCGCGGAGACTAGGGATGGCTACACCTTC. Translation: CASSSAETRDGYTF.

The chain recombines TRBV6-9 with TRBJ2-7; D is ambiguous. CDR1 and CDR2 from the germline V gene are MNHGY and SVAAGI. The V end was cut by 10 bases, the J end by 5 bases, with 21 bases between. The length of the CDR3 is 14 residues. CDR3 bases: TGTGCCACCGTGAAACAGAGCTTCTATGACGAGCAGTACTTC. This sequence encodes CATVKQSFYDEQYF.

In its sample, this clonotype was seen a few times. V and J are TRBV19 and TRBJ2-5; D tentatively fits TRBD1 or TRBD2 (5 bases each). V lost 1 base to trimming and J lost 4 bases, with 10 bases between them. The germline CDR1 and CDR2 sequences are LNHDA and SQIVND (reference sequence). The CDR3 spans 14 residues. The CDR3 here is CASSIGDEGETQYF. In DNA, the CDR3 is TGTGCCAGTAGTATAGGGGACGAGGGAGAGACCCAGTACTTC.

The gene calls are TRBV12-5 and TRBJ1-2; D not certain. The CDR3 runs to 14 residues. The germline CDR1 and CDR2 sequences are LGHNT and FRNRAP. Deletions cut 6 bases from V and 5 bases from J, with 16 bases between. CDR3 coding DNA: TGTGCTAGTGGCTTTTCATCAAATTTGTATGGCTACACCTTC. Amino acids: CASGFSSNLYGYTF.

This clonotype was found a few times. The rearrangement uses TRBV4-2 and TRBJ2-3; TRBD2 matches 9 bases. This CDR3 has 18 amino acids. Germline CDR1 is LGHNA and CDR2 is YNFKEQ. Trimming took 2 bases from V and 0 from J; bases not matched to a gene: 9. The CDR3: CASSQYAGGITSTDTQYF. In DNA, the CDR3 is TGTGCCAGCAGCCAATACGCGGGGGGGATAACTAGCACAGATACGCAGTATTTT.

CDR3 nucleotide sequence: TGCAGCGTTGAAGGAACCGGGGCCAACGTCCTGACTTTC. Its translation: CSVEGTGANVLTF. This chain connects TRBV29-1 to TRBJ2-6; no reliable D call. The CDR3 contains 13 residues. Trimming took 1 base from V and 4 from J, leaving 5 bases between them. CDR1 and CDR2 (germline): SQVTM, ANQGSEA.

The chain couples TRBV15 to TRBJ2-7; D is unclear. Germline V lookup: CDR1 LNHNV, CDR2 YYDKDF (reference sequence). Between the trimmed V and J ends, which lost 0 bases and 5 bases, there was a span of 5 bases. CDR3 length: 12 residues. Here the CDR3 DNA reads TGTGCCACCAGCAGAGATAGAAACGAGCAGTACGTC. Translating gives CATSRDRNEQYV.

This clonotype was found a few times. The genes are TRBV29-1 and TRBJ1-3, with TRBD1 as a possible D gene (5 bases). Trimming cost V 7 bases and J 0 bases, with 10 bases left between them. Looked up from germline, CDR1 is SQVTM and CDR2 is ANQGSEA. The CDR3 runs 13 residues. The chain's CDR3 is CSASGLSGNTIYF. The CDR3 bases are TGCAGCGCATCAGGGCTCTCTGGAAACACCATATATTTT.

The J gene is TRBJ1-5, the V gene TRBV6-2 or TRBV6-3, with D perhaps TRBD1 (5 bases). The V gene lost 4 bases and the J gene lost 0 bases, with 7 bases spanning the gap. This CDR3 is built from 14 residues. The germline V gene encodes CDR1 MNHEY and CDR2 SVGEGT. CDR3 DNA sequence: TGTGCCAGCAGTTTCGGGGCTAGCAATCAGCCCCAGCATTTT. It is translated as CASSFGASNQPQHF.

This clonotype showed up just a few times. Written as DNA, the CDR3 is TGTGCCAGCGGGAACCTGGACATGGGAGATACGCAGTATTTT. Protein: CASGNLDMGDTQYF. The genes are TRBV5-5 and TRBJ2-3; TRBD1 is a possible D gene (5 bases). With 7 bases removed from V and 5 bases from J, the gap between germline ends came to 17 bases. This CDR3 spans 14 amino acids. From germline, CDR1 is SGHKS and CDR2 YYEKEE (reference sequence).

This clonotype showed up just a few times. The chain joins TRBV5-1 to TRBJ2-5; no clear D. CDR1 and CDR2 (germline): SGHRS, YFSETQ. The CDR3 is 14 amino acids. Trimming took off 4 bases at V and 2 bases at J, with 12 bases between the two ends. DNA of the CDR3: TGCGCCAGCAGCCCAGCAGACTCTCAAGAGACCCAGTACTTC. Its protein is CASSPADSQETQYF.

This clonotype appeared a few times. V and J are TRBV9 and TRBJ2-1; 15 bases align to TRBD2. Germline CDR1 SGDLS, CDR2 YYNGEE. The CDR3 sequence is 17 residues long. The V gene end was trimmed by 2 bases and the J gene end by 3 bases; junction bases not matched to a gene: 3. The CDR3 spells CASSVGLAGGRYNEQFF. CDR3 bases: TGTGCCAGCAGCGTTGGACTAGCGGGGGGGCGCTACAATGAGCAGTTCTTC. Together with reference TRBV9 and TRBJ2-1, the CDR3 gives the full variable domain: DSGVTQTPKHLITATGQRVTLRCSPRSGDLSVYWYQQSLDQGLQFLIQYYNGEERAKGNILERFSAQQFPDLHSELNLSSLELGDSALYFCASSVGLAGGRYNEQFFGPGTRLTVL.

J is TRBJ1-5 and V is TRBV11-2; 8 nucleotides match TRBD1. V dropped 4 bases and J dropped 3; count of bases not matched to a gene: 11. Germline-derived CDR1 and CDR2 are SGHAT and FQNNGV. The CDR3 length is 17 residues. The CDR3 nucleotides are TGTGCCAGCAGCTCCCTCCCCGGACAGGGCTACAATCAGCCCCAGCATTTT. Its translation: CASSSLPGQGYNQPQHF.

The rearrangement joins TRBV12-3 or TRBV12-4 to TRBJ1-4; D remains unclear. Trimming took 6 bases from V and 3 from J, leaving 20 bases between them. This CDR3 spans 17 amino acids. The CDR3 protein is CASSPPWWTQSNEKLFF. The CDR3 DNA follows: TGTGCCAGCAGCCCCCCATGGTGGACTCAATCTAATGAAAAACTGTTTTTT.

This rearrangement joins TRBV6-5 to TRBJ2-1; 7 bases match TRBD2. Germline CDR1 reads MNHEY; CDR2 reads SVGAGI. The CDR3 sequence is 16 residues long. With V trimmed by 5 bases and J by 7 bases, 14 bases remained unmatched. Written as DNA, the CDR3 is TGTGCCAGCAGTAGCCTAGGAGCGGGGTGGACGAATGAGCAGTTCTTC. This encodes CASSSLGAGWTNEQFF.

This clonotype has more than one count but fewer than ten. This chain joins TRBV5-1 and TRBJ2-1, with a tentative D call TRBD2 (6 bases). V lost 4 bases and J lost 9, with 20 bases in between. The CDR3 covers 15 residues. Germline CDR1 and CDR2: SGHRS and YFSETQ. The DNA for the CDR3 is TGCGCCAGCAGCCCCACGGGACTCCCCGTCAGTGAGCAGTTCTTC. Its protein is CASSPTGLPVSEQFF. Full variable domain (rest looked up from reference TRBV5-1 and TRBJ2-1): KAGVTQTPRYLIKTRGQQVTLSCSPISGHRSVSWYQQTPGQGLQFLFEYFSETQRNKGNFPGRFSGRQFSNSRSEMNVSTLELGDSALYLCASSPTGLPVSEQFFGPGTRLTVL.

CDR3 in DNA: TGTGCCAGCAGTTACCGACCGGGAGGAGGGACTGAAGCTTTCTTT. Translation: CASSYRPGGGTEAFF. This rearrangement joins TRBV6-5 to TRBJ1-1, with D unclear. V shed 2 bases and J shed 5 bases, with 15 bases lying between them. This CDR3 spans 15 amino acids. Germline CDR1 MNHEY, CDR2 SVGAGI.

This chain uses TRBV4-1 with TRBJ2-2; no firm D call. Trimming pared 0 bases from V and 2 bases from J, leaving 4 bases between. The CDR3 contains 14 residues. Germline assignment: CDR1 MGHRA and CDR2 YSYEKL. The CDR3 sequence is CASSQEANTGELFF. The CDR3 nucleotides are TGCGCCAGCAGCCAAGAGGCAAACACCGGGGAGCTGTTTTTT.

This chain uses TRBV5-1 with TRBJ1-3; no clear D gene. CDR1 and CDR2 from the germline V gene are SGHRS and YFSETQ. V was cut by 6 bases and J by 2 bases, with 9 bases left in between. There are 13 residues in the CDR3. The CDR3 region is CASTLQPGNTIYF. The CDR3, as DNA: TGCGCCAGCACCCTGCAGCCTGGAAACACCATATATTTT.

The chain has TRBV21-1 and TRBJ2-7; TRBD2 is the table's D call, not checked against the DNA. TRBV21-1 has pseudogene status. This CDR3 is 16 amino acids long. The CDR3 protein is CASGPNREVSPYEQYV. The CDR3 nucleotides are TGTGCCAGCGGGCCTAACAGGGAGGTTAGTCCCTACGAGCAGTACGTC.